This T cell receptor beta chain derives from a study of blood T cell repertoires in COVID-19. In the authors' workflow: Researchers report that nucleated cell counts were estimated from reference gene primer amplification. Sequencing used immunoSEQ multiplex PCR; TCRdb keeps in-frame clones, though not all of them. V, J and clone size are those of that table, while D and trimming were read from the DNA. Altogether more than 50,000 clones are present, roughly four fifths being singletons, with the ten largest covering about 2%. This CDR3 region has 15 residues. Losses at the gene ends were 5 bases for V and 2 bases for J; bases not matched to a gene: 7. Germline lookup yields CDR1 MNHEY and CDR2 SVGAGI.

This receptor was obtained from a woman aged 55-75 years with acute or convalescent COVID-19. The sample taken for sequencing was peripheral blood. J is TRBJ1-1 and V is TRBV6-5; 8 bases line up with TRBD1. The CDR3 DNA follows: TGTGCCAGCAGTAACCCTCAGGGGGCCAACACTGAAGCTTTCTTT. This gives the protein CASSNPQGANTEAFF.